This T cell receptor beta chain was identified in a study of graft-versus-host responses after intestinal transplantation. For this clone: Its antigen is not identified.

Assay used: immunoSEQ multiplex PCR; TCRdb lists only in-frame clones, some missing. The table lists 75,000 to 90,000 clones, roughly nine tenths of them singletons. The CDR3 sequence is 15 residues long. The germline gives CDR1 SGHRS, CDR2 YFSETQ. Unmatched junction bases numbered 6, after V lost 5 bases and J lost 8 bases. J is TRBJ2-1 and V is TRBV5-1; 14 bases map to TRBD2. The sequencing used unstimulated CD4+ T cells sorted from spleen or lymph node cells, collected before intestinal transplant. The TCR comes from a human donor who received an intestinal transplant. The chain's CDR3 is CASSFGLAGGYEQFF. In DNA form, the CDR3 reads TGCGCCAGCAGTTTCGGACTAGCGGGAGGATATGAGCAGTTCTTC.